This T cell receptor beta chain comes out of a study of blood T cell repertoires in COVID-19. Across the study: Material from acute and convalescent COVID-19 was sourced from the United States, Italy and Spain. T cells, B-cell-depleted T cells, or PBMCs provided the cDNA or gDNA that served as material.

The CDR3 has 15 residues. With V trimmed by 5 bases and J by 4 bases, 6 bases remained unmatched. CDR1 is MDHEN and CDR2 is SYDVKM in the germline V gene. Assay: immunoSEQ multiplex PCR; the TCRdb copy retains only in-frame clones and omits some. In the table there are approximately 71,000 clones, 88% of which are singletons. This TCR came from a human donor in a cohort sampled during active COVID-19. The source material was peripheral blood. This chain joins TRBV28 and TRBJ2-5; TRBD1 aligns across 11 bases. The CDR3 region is CASSARDRGRETQYF. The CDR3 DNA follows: TGTGCCAGCAGTGCAAGGGACAGGGGGAGAGAGACCCAGTACTTC.